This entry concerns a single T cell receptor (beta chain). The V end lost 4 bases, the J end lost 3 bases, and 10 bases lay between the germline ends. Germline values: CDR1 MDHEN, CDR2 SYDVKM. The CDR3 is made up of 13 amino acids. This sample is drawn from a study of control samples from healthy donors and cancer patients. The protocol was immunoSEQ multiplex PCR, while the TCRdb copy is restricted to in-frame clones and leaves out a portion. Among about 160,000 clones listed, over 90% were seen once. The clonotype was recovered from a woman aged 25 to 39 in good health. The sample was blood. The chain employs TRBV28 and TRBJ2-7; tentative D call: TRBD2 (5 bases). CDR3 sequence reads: CASSSFEGYEQYF. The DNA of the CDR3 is TGTGCCAGCAGTTCCTTTGAGGGCTACGAGCAGTACTTC.